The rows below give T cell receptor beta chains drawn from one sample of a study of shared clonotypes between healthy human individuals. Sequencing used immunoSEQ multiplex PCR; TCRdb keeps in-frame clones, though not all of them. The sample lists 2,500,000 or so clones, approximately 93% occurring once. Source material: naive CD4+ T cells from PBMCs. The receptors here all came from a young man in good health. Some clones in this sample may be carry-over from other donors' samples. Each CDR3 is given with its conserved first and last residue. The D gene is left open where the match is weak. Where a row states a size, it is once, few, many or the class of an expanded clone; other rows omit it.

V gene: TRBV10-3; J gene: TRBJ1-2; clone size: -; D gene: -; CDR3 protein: CAISESGRLRGYTF; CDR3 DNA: TGTGCCATCAGTGAGTCCGGGAGATTGCGTGGCTACACCTTC
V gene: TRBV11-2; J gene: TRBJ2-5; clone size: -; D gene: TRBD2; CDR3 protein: CASSTGTSGKEETQYF; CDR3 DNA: TGTGCCAGCAGCACAGGGACTAGCGGGAAAGAAGAGACCCAGTACTTC
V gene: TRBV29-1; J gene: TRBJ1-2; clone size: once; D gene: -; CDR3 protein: CSVAPQRLTTNYGYTF; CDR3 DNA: TGCAGCGTTGCTCCCCAGCGTCTGACCACCAACTATGGCTACACCTTC
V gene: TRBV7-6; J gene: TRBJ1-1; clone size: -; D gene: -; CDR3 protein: CASSWTLNTEAFF; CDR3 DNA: TGTGCCAGCAGCTGGACACTGAACACTGAAGCTTTCTTT
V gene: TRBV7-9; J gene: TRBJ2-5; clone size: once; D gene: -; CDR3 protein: CASSLAGGVETQYF; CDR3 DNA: TGTGCCAGCAGCTTAGCAGGGGGAGTGGAGACCCAGTACTTC
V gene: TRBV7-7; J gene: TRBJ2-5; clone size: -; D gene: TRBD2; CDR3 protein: CASSRGLAGAPQETQYF; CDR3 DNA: TGTGCCAGCAGCCGCGGACTAGCGGGAGCCCCCCAAGAGACCCAGTACTTC
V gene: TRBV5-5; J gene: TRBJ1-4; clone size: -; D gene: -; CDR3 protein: CASSLPREKLFF; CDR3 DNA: TGTGCCAGCAGCTTACCGAGGGAAAAACTGTTTTTT
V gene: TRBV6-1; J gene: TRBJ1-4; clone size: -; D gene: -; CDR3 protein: CASCPRTANEKLFF; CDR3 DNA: TGTGCCAGCTGCCCTCGGACGGCTAATGAAAAACTGTTTTTT
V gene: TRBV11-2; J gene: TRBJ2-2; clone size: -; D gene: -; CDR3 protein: CASSLDTGELFF; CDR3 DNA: TGTGCCAGCAGCTTAGATACCGGGGAGCTGTTTTTT
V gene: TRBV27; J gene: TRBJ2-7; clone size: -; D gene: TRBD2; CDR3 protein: CASTLRGEWGTTREQYF; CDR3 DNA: TGTGCCAGCACCTTACGGGGGGAGTGGGGCACTACTCGCGAGCAGTACTTC
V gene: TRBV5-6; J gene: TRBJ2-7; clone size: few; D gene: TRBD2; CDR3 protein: CASSQGGREELEEQYF; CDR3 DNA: TGTGCCAGCAGCCAAGGGGGGCGGGAGGAGCTCGAAGAGCAGTACTTC
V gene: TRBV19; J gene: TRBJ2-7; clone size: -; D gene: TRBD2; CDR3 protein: CASSRGTSGSYEQYF; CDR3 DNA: TGTGCCAGTAGCCGCGGGACTAGCGGAAGCTACGAGCAGTACTTC
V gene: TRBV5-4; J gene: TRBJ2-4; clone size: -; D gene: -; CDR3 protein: CASSLGGIQYF; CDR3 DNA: TGTGCCAGCAGCTTAGGCGGCATTCAGTACTTC
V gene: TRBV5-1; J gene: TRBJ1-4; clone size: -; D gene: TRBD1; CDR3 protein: CASSLRTGEEKLFF; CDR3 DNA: TGCGCCAGCAGCCTTAGGACAGGGGAGGAAAAACTGTTTTTT
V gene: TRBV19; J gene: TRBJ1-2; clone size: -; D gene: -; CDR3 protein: CASSIWGPVYGYTF; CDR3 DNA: TGTGCCAGTAGTATTTGGGGGCCGGTCTATGGCTACACCTTC
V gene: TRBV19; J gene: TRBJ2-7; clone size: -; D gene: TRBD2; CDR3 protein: CASQGGSRDEQYF; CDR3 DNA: TGTGCCTCCCAAGGCGGGAGTAGGGACGAGCAGTACTTC
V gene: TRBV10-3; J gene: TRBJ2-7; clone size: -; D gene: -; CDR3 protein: CAISEGGLLGEQYF; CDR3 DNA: TGTGCCATCAGTGAGGGGGGTCTCCTAGGGGAGCAGTACTTC
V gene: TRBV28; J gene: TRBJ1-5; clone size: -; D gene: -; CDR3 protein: CASSFRVGQPQHF; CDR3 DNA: TGTGCCAGCAGTTTCCGTGTAGGGCAGCCCCAGCATTTT
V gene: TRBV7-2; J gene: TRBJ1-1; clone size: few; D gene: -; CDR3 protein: CASSYQLEAFF; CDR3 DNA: TGTGCCAGCAGCTACCAGTTGGAAGCTTTCTTT
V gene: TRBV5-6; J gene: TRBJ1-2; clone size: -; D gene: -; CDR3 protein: CASSLATGGGYTF; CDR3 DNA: TGTGCCAGCAGCTTGGCGACAGGAGGCGGCTACACCTTC
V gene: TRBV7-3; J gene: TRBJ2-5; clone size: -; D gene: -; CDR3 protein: CASSSYSGNQETQYF; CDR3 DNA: TGTGCCAGCAGCTCCTACTCAGGAAACCAAGAGACCCAGTACTTC
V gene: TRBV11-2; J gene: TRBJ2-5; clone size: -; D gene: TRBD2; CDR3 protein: CASSRAGGRYQETQYF; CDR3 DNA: TGTGCCAGCAGCCGGGCGGGAGGGAGGTACCAAGAGACCCAGTACTTC
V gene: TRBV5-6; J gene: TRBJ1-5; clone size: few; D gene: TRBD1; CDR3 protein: CASSFSGQGAMWNQPQHF; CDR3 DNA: TGTGCCAGCAGCTTCTCGGGACAGGGGGCGATGTGGAATCAGCCCCAGCATTTT
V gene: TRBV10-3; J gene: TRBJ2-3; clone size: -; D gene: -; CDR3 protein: CAISEGPEGTDTQYF; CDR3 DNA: TGTGCCATCAGTGAGGGACCGGAGGGCACAGATACGCAGTATTTT
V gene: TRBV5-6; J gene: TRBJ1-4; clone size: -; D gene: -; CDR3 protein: CASRRPGSNEKLFF; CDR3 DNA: TGTGCCAGCAGGAGACCCGGGTCGAATGAAAAACTGTTTTTT
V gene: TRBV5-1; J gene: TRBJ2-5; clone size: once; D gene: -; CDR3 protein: CASSPDDHPQETQYF; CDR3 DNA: TGCGCCAGCAGCCCAGACGACCACCCCCAAGAGACCCAGTACTTC
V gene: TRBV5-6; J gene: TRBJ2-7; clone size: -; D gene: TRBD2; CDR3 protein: CASSRRMTSGFYEQYF; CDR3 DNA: TGTGCCAGCAGTAGAAGAATGACTAGCGGTTTCTACGAGCAGTACTTC